The text below deals with one TCR beta chain. Its antigen remains unknown. The PCR contained 60 Vbeta and 13 Jbeta primers. The repertoire was sequenced with immunoSEQ multiplex PCR; TCRdb's copy has only in-frame clones and lacks some. The sample comprises under 150,000 clones, 65% to 80% of which are singletons, and 1% to 1.5% rests with the top ten. The data were obtained in a study of cytomegalovirus exposure and HLA in healthy donors. Findings and caveats of the study: It was reported that TCR beta sequences correctly inferred the HLA-A and HLA-B alleles for most subjects. As a later analysis revealed, most CMV-associated TCR beta chains appeared HLA-restricted. Sequence variants that were highly shared formed a cluster that was likely a sequencing artifact. Testing in vitro showed three CMV-associated chains specific for CMV antigens.

The TCR originated in a male donor in good health and CMV-seropositive. The specimen was PBMCs.

The CDR3 sequence: CASKGQGGVYYGYTF. For the CDR3, the DNA is TGTGCCAGCAAAGGCCAGGGAGGTGTGTACTATGGCTACACCTTC. The chain recombines TRBV6-5 with TRBJ1-2; D might be TRBD1 (5 bases). Trimming took 7 bases from V and 3 from J, leaving 18 bases between them. The CDR3 contains 15 residues. Per germline, CDR1 MNHEY and CDR2 SVGAGI.